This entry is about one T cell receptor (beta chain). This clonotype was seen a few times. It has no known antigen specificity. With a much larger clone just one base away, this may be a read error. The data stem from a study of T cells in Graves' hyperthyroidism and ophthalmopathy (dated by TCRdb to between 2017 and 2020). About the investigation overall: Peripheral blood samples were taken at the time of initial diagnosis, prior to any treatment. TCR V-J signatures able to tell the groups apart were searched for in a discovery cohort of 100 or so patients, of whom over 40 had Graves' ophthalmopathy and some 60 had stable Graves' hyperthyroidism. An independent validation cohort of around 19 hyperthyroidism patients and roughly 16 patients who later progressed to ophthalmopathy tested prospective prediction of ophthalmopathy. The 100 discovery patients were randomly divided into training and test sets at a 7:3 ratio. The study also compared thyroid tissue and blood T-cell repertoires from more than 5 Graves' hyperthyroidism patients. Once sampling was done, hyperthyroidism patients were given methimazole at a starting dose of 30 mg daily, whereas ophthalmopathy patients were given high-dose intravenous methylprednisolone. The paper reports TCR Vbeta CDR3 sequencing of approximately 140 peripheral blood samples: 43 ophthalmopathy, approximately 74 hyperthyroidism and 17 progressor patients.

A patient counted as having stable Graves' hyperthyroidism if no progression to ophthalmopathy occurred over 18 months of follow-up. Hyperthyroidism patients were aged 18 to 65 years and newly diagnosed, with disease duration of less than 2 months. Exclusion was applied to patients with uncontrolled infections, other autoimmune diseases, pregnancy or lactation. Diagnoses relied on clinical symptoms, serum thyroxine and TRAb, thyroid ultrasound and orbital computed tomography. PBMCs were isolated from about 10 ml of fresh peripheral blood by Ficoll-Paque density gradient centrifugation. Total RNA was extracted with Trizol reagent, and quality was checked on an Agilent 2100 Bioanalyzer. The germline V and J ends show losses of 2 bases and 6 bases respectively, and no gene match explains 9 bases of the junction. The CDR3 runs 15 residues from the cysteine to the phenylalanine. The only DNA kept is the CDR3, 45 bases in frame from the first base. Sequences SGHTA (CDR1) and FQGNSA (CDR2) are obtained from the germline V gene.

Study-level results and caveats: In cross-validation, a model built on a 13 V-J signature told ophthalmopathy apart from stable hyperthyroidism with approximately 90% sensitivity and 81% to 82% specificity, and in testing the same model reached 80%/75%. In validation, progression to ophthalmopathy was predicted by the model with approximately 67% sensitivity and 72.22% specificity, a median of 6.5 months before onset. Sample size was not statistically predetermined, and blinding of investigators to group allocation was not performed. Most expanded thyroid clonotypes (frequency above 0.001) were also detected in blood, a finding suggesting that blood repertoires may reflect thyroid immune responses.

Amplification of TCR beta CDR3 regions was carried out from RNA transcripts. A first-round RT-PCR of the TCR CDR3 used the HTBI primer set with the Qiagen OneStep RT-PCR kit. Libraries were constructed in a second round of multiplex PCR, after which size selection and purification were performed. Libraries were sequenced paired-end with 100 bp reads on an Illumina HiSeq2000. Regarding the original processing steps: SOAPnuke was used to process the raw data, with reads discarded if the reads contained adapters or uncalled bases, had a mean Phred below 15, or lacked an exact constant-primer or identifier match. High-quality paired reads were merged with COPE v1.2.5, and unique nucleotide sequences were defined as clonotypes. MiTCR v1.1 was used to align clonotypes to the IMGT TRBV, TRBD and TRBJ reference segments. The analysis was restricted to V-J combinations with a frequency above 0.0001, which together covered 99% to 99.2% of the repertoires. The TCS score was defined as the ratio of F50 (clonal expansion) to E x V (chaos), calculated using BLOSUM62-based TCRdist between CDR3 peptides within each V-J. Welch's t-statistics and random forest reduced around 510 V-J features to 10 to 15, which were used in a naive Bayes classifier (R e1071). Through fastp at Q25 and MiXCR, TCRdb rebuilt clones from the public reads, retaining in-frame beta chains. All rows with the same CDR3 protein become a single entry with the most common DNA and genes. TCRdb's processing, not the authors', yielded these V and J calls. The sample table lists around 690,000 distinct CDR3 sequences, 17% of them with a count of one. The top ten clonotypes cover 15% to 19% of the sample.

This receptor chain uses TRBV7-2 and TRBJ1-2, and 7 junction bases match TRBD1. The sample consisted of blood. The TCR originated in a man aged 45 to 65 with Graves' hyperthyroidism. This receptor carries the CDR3 CASSLSEGAHHGYTF. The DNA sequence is TGTGCCAGCAGCTTAAGTGAGGGGGCCCACCATGGCTACACCTTC. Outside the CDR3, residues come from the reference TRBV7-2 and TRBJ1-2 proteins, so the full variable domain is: GAGVSQSPSNKVTEKGKDVELRCDPISGHTALYWYRQSLGQGLEFLIYFQGNSAPDKSGLPSDRFSAERTGGSVSTLTIQRTQQEDSAVYLCASSLSEGAHHGYTFGSGTRLTVV.